These T cell receptor beta chains were read from a single sample in a study of T-cell memory formation after mild COVID-19. TCRdb re-called the 5' RACE reads through MiXCR, storing one row per CDR3 protein. The data contain approximately 100,000 distinct CDR3 sequences, around 10% of them singletons. Sample: PBMCs or a T cell subset sorted from them (not recorded which). These receptors were collected from a man aged 18-30 years who had mild COVID-19 (a few samples of this study predate the infection). Cell type and time point are not known. CDR3s include the opening cysteine and the closing phenylalanine or tryptophan. The D gene is left open where the match is weak. Clone size, where shown, is once, few, many, or a class for clones that have expanded.

clone size: many; V gene: TRBV5-1; J gene: TRBJ2-7; D gene: .; CDR3 length: 13; CDR3 protein: CASSFTGSYEQYF; CDR3 DNA: TGCGCCAGCAGCTTTACAGGGTCCTACGAGCAGTACTTC
clone size: .; V gene: TRBV7-9; J gene: TRBJ1-2; D gene: TRBD1; CDR3 length: 14; CDR3 protein: CASDIRGRTNGYTF; CDR3 DNA: TGTGCCAGCGATATCAGGGGGAGAACGAATGGCTACACCTTC
clone size: few; V gene: TRBV10-3; J gene: TRBJ2-3; D gene: .; CDR3 length: 12; CDR3 protein: CAFTRAADTQYF; CDR3 DNA: TGTGCCTTTACTAGGGCAGCAGATACGCAGTATTTT
clone size: .; V gene: TRBV7-2; J gene: TRBJ2-1; D gene: .; CDR3 length: 13; CDR3 protein: CASSYGWGNEQFF; CDR3 DNA: TGTGCCAGCAGCTACGGCTGGGGCAATGAGCAGTTCTTC
clone size: .; V gene: TRBV7-2; J gene: TRBJ2-5; D gene: .; CDR3 length: 13; CDR3 protein: CASSLAGMETQYF; CDR3 DNA: TGTGCCAGCAGCTTAGCGGGTATGGAGACCCAGTACTTC
clone size: .; V gene: TRBV9; J gene: TRBJ1-6; D gene: TRBD1; CDR3 length: 12; CDR3 protein: CASSSGTEPLHF; CDR3 DNA: TGTGCCAGCAGCTCAGGGACAGAACCCCTCCACTTT
clone size: many; V gene: TRBV5-1; J gene: TRBJ2-1; D gene: .; CDR3 length: 14; CDR3 protein: CASRDSFSYNEQFF; CDR3 DNA: TGCGCCAGCCGAGACAGTTTCTCCTACAATGAGCAGTTCTTC
clone size: .; V gene: TRBV12-3/TRBV12-4; J gene: TRBJ2-7; D gene: .; CDR3 length: 13; CDR3 protein: CASSFVGSGEQYF; CDR3 DNA: TGTGCCAGCAGTTTTGTGGGCTCCGGCGAGCAGTACTTC
clone size: .; V gene: TRBV5-1; J gene: TRBJ2-3; D gene: TRBD2; CDR3 length: 17; CDR3 protein: CASRPPTSGEITDTQYF; CDR3 DNA: TGCGCCAGCAGACCACCGACTAGCGGGGAAATCACAGATACGCAGTATTTT
clone size: many; V gene: TRBV4-3; J gene: TRBJ2-7; D gene: .; CDR3 length: 16; CDR3 protein: CASSQGVSAQQYEQYF; CDR3 DNA: TGCGCCAGCAGCCAAGGGGTCTCAGCCCAGCAATACGAGCAGTACTTC
clone size: .; V gene: TRBV14; J gene: TRBJ1-4; D gene: TRBD1; CDR3 length: 14; CDR3 protein: CASSRDRGSEKLFF; CDR3 DNA: TGTGCCAGCAGCCGGGACAGGGGATCTGAAAAACTGTTTTTT
clone size: .; V gene: TRBV6-2/TRBV6-3; J gene: TRBJ1-1; D gene: .; CDR3 length: 14; CDR3 protein: CASSYDIMNTEAFF; CDR3 DNA: TGTGCCAGCAGTTACGACATCATGAACACTGAAGCTTTCTTT
clone size: few; V gene: TRBV7-9; J gene: TRBJ2-5; D gene: .; CDR3 length: 13; CDR3 protein: CASGLPTQVTQYF; CDR3 DNA: TGTGCCAGCGGACTACCGACCCAAGTGACCCAGTACTTC
clone size: .; V gene: TRBV6-5; J gene: TRBJ2-1; D gene: .; CDR3 length: 14; CDR3 protein: CASSYSSGEPEQFF; CDR3 DNA: TGTGCCAGCAGTTACTCATCAGGGGAGCCCGAGCAGTTCTTC
clone size: few; V gene: TRBV6-2/TRBV6-3; J gene: TRBJ1-2; D gene: .; CDR3 length: 13; CDR3 protein: CASSYWQGDGYTF; CDR3 DNA: TGTGCCAGCAGTTACTGGCAGGGTGATGGCTACACCTTC
clone size: .; V gene: TRBV5-8; J gene: TRBJ1-1; D gene: .; CDR3 length: 14; CDR3 protein: CASSRRVSYTEAFF; CDR3 DNA: TGTGCCAGCAGCCGCAGGGTCTCGTACACTGAAGCTTTCTTT
clone size: few; V gene: TRBV7-2; J gene: TRBJ1-6; D gene: TRBD1; CDR3 length: 16; CDR3 protein: CASSRIRQGWNSPLHF; CDR3 DNA: TGTGCCAGCAGCCGGATCAGACAGGGGTGGAATTCACCCCTCCACTTT